This T cell receptor (beta chain) comes out of a study of T cell responses to AZD1222 COVID-19 vaccine. Looking at the study overall: Samples with a second dose at about 4 or about 12 weeks were pooled together. Whole-study results and caveats: An increase in Spike-specific TCR breadth and depth was observed after two AZD1222 doses. Most donors were white British and more were female, and clonal diversity was possibly underestimated. No repertoire was sampled before or during the peak T cell response, only after it.

With regard to this clone: Its antigen is not known.

The method was immunoSEQ multiplex PCR; TCRdb's version includes in-frame clones alone and lacks a portion of them. The sample holds 100,000 or so clones; approximately 87% are singletons and the top ten take approximately 16%. V lost 8 bases to trimming and J lost 8 bases; unmatched junction nucleotides: 8. The CDR3 is 12 amino acids. Per the germline V gene, CDR1 is MNHEY and CDR2 is SVGAGI. Sequencing used peripheral blood, obtained on day 0 of AZD1222 vaccination. The chain carries TRBV6-5 and TRBJ1-2; 7 bases line up with TRBD1. The TCR originated in an adult in good health. This chain's CDR3 is CASAAGGGGYTF. In DNA, the CDR3 is TGTGCCAGCGCGGCAGGGGGTGGGGGCTACACCTTC.